Following are 14 T cell receptor beta chains from one sample sequenced in a study of shared clonotypes between healthy human individuals. The assay was immunoSEQ multiplex PCR, and TCRdb's table has in-frame clones only and misses some. Of about 580,000 clones listed, more than 95% are singletons. Cells designated naive CD8 were CD45RO-negative and were positively selected for CCR7, with terminally differentiated effector memory CD45RA+ cells excluded. The sequenced sample consisted of naive CD8+ T cells sorted from blood. These receptors were obtained from a man younger than 45 in good health.

This chain uses TRBV4-3 with TRBJ2-3; TRBD1 might be the D (5 bases). V lost 0 bases, J lost 4 bases, and 11 bases lay in between. Per germline, CDR1 LGHNA and CDR2 YSLEER. The CDR3 is 15 amino acids. This chain's CDR3 is CASSQDVGAADTQYF. The CDR3 DNA reads as TGCGCCAGCAGCCAAGATGTTGGGGCTGCAGATACGCAGTATTTT.

The chain recombines TRBV29-1 with TRBJ2-7, with 8 bases lining up with TRBD2. This CDR3 region has 13 residues. CDR1 is SQVTM, CDR2 ANQGSEA, per germline. The V and J ends lost 6 bases and 4 bases, in that order; junction bases with no gene match: 8. The DNA for the CDR3 is TGCAGCGTATCCGGGACTAGAGGGTACGAGCAGTACTTC. Encoded protein: CSVSGTRGYEQYF.

V and J are TRBV11-2 and TRBJ1-2; D is unclear. CDR1 and CDR2 from the germline V gene are SGHAT and FQNNGV. This CDR3 region has 11 residues. V was trimmed by 0 bases and J by 7 bases, leaving 3 bases between them. CDR3: CASSLESGYTF. Written as DNA, the CDR3 is TGTGCCAGCAGCTTAGAATCTGGCTACACCTTC.

This clone was detected once. The rearrangement joins TRBV29-1 to TRBJ2-1; 9 positions agree with TRBD2. The CDR3 loop spans 14 amino acids. With V trimmed by 6 bases and J by 8 bases, 11 bases remained unmatched. CDR1 is SQVTM and CDR2 is ANQGSEA in the germline V gene. CDR3 residues: CSVHRAGGPHEQFF. CDR3 DNA: TGCAGCGTCCATCGGGCGGGAGGGCCCCATGAGCAGTTCTTC.

V gene TRBV7-9 combines with J gene TRBJ1-2, with D possibly being TRBD1 (6 bases). This CDR3 has 15 amino acids. Germline V gene data show CDR1 as SEHNR and CDR2 as FQNEAQ (reference sequence). V was pared by 7 bases and J by 2 bases, with 17 bases between. The CDR3 region is CASTPQGQVNYGYTF. CDR3 coding DNA: TGTGCCAGCACTCCCCAGGGGCAGGTGAACTATGGCTACACCTTC.

The rearrangement uses TRBV5-1 and TRBJ2-2; TRBD2 aligns across 16 bases. This CDR3 spans 19 amino acids. Germline assignment: CDR1 SGHRS and CDR2 YFSETQ. With V trimmed by 3 bases and J by 0 bases, 5 bases remained unmatched. The CDR3 protein is CASSSEGLAGGTNTGELFF. The CDR3, as DNA: TGCGCCAGCAGCTCGGAGGGACTAGCGGGAGGGACGAACACCGGGGAGCTGTTTTTT.

The chain links TRBV11-2 to TRBJ2-1, with 14 bases matching TRBD2. The germline V gene has CDR1 SGHAT and CDR2 FQNNGV. This CDR3 has 17 amino acids. The V segment lost 3 bases and the J segment 9 bases; nucleotides outside the gene matches: 10. CDR3: CASSFSMGLAGEGEQFF. CDR3 in DNA: TGTGCCAGCAGCTTCTCTATGGGACTAGCGGGAGAGGGTGAGCAGTTCTTC.

The rearrangement joins TRBV2 to TRBJ1-5, with TRBD1 as a possible D gene (6 bases). CDR3 length: 18 residues. The germline gives CDR1 SNHLY, CDR2 FYNNEI. The germline V and J ends were trimmed by 6 bases and 1 base, with 22 bases remaining between them. CDR3 protein: CASSDPVRGGSSNQPQHF. CDR3 nucleotides: TGTGCCAGCAGCGACCCTGTTAGGGGGGGGTCCAGCAATCAGCCCCAGCATTTT. The full variable domain, rest sourced from reference TRBV2 and TRBJ1-5, is EPEVTQTPSHQVTQMGQEVILRCVPISNHLYFYWYRQILGQKVEFLVSFYNNEISEKSEIFDDQFSVERPDGSNFTLKIRSTKLEDSAMYFCASSDPVRGGSSNQPQHFGDGTRLSIL.

V gene TRBV7-9 combines with J gene TRBJ2-7, with 7 nucleotides matching TRBD1. CDR3 length equals 14 residues. Germline V gene lookup returns CDR1 SEHNR and CDR2 FQNEAQ (reference sequence). V dropped 4 bases and J dropped 4; count of bases not matched to a gene: 7. The chain's CDR3 is CASSSGTEMYEQYF. The CDR3 DNA reads TGTGCCAGCAGCTCCGGGACAGAGATGTACGAGCAGTACTTC.

This chain links TRBV28 with TRBJ2-1, with D maybe TRBD2 (5 bases). Trimming left V 3 bases short and J 3 bases short, with 9 bases between. Germline-derived CDR1 and CDR2 are MDHEN and SYDVKM. There are 14 residues in the CDR3. The CDR3 spells CASSFSTSYNEQFF. The CDR3 coding sequence is TGTGCCAGCAGTTTCTCAACTAGCTACAATGAGCAGTTCTTC.

A few counts support this clone. The rearrangement joins TRBV11-2 to TRBJ1-2; D is perhaps TRBD1 (5 bases). Germline V CDR1 and CDR2: SGHAT, FQNNGV. V was cut by 1 base and J by 4 bases, with 13 bases left in between. The CDR3 consists of 15 residues. The CDR3 region is CASSLVYLGGYGYTF. The CDR3 DNA follows: TGTGCCAGCAGCTTAGTTTACTTGGGGGGCTATGGCTACACCTTC.

Points on this clone: This sample also contains other DNA sequences that code for the same CDR3. The chain combines TRBV10-3 with TRBJ1-1, with 7 bases fitting TRBD1. Looked up from germline, CDR1 is ENHRY and CDR2 is SYGVKD. V dropped 2 bases and J dropped 11; count of bases not matched to a gene: 2. The CDR3 covers 11 residues. Here the CDR3 DNA reads TGTGCCATCAGTGAGGGACAGGAGGCTTTCTTT. It codes for CAISEGQEAFF.

The J gene is TRBJ2-7, the V gene TRBV28; D perhaps matches TRBD2 (5 bases). The length of the CDR3 is 15 residues. The germline V gene has CDR1 MDHEN and CDR2 SYDVKM. Between the trimmed V and J ends, which lost 6 bases and 4 bases, there was a span of 19 bases. DNA for the CDR3: TGTGCCAGCAGCTCGCGATCGGCGGGTTTATACGAGCAGTACTTC. It specifies CASSSRSAGLYEQYF.

V usage is TRBV7-9 and J usage is TRBJ2-7; TRBD2 matches at 10 bases. The CDR3 extends over 17 amino acids. Germline CDR1 reads SEHNR; CDR2 reads FQNEAQ (reference sequence). The V gene end was trimmed by 5 bases and the J gene end by 3 bases; junction bases not matched to a gene: 13. DNA of the CDR3: TGTGCCAGCAGCCCCGGTGCTAGCGGGAGAACCCTCTACGAGCAGTACTTC. Translation gives CASSPGASGRTLYEQYF.